This record looks at one T cell receptor beta chain sequence and its context. This sample was included in a study of blood T cell repertoires in COVID-19. Generated by immunoSEQ multiplex PCR, the TCRdb table keeps only in-frame clones and is missing some. In the table there are some 320,000 clones, 85% of which are singletons. The TCR originated in a woman between 25 and 40 years old who had been exposed to COVID-19. Sequences were obtained from PBMCs or T cells enriched from blood (not recorded which).

CDR3 loop: CASTGQGPSQPQHF. DNA for the CDR3: TGTGCCAGTACGGGACAGGGCCCCTCTCAGCCCCAGCATTTT. V usage is TRBV19 and J usage is TRBJ1-5, with 9 bases identical to TRBD1. With 7 bases clipped from V and 6 bases from J, the junction kept 7 bases outside the gene matches. In germline, CDR1 is LNHDA, CDR2 SQIVND (reference sequence). The CDR3 has 14 amino acids. The whole variable domain, remainder taken from reference TRBV19 and TRBJ1-5, is DGGITQSPKYLFRKEGQNVTLSCEQNLNHDAMYWYRQDPGQGLRLIYYSQIVNDFQKGDIAEGYSVSREKKESFPLTVTSAQKNPTAFYLCASTGQGPSQPQHFGDGTRLSIL.